The 25 T cell receptor beta chains given below trace back to one sample, sequenced in a study of T cells expressing NK-cell markers. TCRdb re-called the 5' RACE reads and shows each CDR3 protein once, DNA omitted. Its table records hundreds of thousands of distinct CDR3 sequences. Specimen: blood T cells: a sorted CD56 or NKG2C T cell subset, CD4+ or CD8+ T cells, or bulk PBMC T cells (not recorded which). The receptors stem from a woman aged 18 to 75 in good health.

CDR3 loop: CASSWRDTYGYTF. The rearrangement links TRBV5-1 to TRBJ1-2; as DNA is missing, the TRBD1 call by TCRdb cannot be tested. Germline V CDR1 and CDR2: SGHRS, YFSETQ. This CDR3 has 13 residues.

The gene calls are TRBV12-3 or TRBV12-4 and TRBJ2-1; TCRdb names TRBD2, which stays unverified in the absence of DNA. This CDR3 is 17 amino acids long. This chain's CDR3 is CASSLRTSGGSMGEQFF.

The chain combines TRBV6-2 or TRBV6-3 with TRBJ2-1; without DNA, the TCRdb call of TRBD2 cannot be checked. Germline V gene lookup returns CDR1 MNHEY and CDR2 SVGEGT. The CDR3 runs 19 residues. Here the CDR3 reads CASSSQLPTSGGVRDEQFF.

This sequence joins TRBV7-2 and TRBJ1-5; lacking DNA, the TRBD1 call made by TCRdb goes unchecked. The CDR3 extends over 16 amino acids. The germline V gene has CDR1 SGHTA and CDR2 FQGNSA. CDR3 loop: CASSPSVAPSNQPQHF.

The rearrangement joins TRBV29-1 to TRBJ1-1; absent DNA, TCRdb's TRBD1 call cannot be checked. This CDR3 contains 13 residues. Germline CDR1 reads SQVTM; CDR2 reads ANQGSEA. The CDR3 reads CSVGGQGGAEAFF.

The gene calls are TRBV7-6 and TRBJ2-5; TCRdb lists TRBD1, though no DNA is available to test this call. In germline, CDR1 is SGHVS, CDR2 FNYEAQ. The CDR3 contains 16 residues. The CDR3 is CASSHLGQLNQETQYF.

The rearrangement joins TRBV30 to TRBJ1-6; TCRdb's assignment of TRBD1 cannot be checked, as there is no DNA. Germline values: CDR1 GTSNPN, CDR2 SVGIG (reference sequence). The CDR3 totals 15 residues. CDR3 loop: CAWNAGQGYNSPLHF.

The genes are TRBV16 and TRBJ1-1. CDR3 length: 13 residues. Germline assignment: CDR1 KGHSY and CDR2 FQNENV. CDR3 in amino acids: CASSFSRDTEAFF.

V is TRBV24-1 and J is TRBJ2-1; TCRdb reports TRBD1, a call that lacks DNA to check it against. The CDR3 is 14 residues long. CDR1 and CDR2 from the germline V gene are KGHDR and SFDVKD. CDR3 sequence: CATSDHTGLNEQFF.

The J gene is TRBJ2-5, the V gene TRBV19; TCRdb proposes TRBD1, but this gene call is untestable without DNA. The CDR3 length is 13 residues. Germline loops: CDR1 LNHDA, CDR2 SQIVND (reference sequence). CDR3 residues: CASSLFREETQYF.

V gene TRBV11-2 combines with J gene TRBJ2-1; checking the TCRdb D call of TRBD1 is not possible without DNA. The germline gives CDR1 SGHAT, CDR2 FQNNGV. The CDR3 is made up of 16 amino acids. This chain's CDR3 is CASSPQTGGVSNEQFF.

The chain is built from TRBV20-1 and TRBJ1-2. Per the germline V gene, CDR1 is DFQATT and CDR2 is SNEGSKA (reference sequence). The CDR3 sequence is 12 residues long. The CDR3 sequence: CSALPSAYGYTF.

The gene calls are TRBV2 and TRBJ1-1; no DNA is available, so the TRBD1 call from TCRdb remains unchecked. Germline lookup yields CDR1 SNHLY and CDR2 FYNNEI. This CDR3 spans 12 amino acids. The CDR3 loop is CASRTGQVEAFF.

The CDR3 reads CASSQVGAPDRSNSPLHF. The chain links TRBV4-2 to TRBJ1-6; TCRdb designates TRBD1, a call that cannot be tested without DNA. The CDR3 is 18 amino acids. The germline V gene encodes CDR1 LGHNA and CDR2 YNFKEQ.

V is TRBV7-9 and J is TRBJ2-3; the TRBD2 assignment by TCRdb is unverifiable without DNA. This CDR3 region has 17 residues. The germline gives CDR1 SEHNR, CDR2 FQNEAQ (reference sequence). This CDR3 is CASSAGLAGGTTDTQYF.

V gene TRBV29-1 combines with J gene TRBJ2-5; TCRdb picks TRBD1, but there is no DNA to check that call. Germline-derived CDR1 and CDR2 are SQVTM and ANQGSEA. The CDR3 runs 12 residues. CDR3 protein: CSVAGTEGTQYF.

The rearrangement links TRBV6-1 to TRBJ1-2. This CDR3 is built from 14 residues. CDR1 and CDR2 (germline): MNHNS, SASEGT. CDR3 residues: CASSKGIARYGYTF.

This sequence joins TRBV4-3 and TRBJ2-5; TCRdb indicates TRBD2, and absent DNA this call remains unverified. Germline assignment: CDR1 LGHNA and CDR2 YSLEER. This CDR3 is built from 13 residues. CDR3 loop: CASSRTVAETQYF.

This chain joins TRBV6-1 and TRBJ1-5; TCRdb designates TRBD1, a call that cannot be tested without DNA. CDR3 size: 17 residues. CDR1 is MNHNS and CDR2 is SASEGT in the germline V gene. The chain's CDR3 is CASSPHSGRDSNQPQHF.

The rearrangement links TRBV21-1 to TRBJ2-5. TRBV21-1 is tagged as a pseudogene. The CDR3 is 13 residues long. CDR3 in amino acids: CASSPQNGETQYF.

This sequence joins TRBV7-2 and TRBJ2-5; there is no DNA to check the TCRdb D call of TRBD2. Germline V gene sequence: CDR1 SGHTA, CDR2 FQGNSA. The CDR3 is made up of 16 amino acids. The CDR3 spells CASSLTGRAGVETQYF.

CDR3 in amino acids: CASRQGAVGQATYEQYF. The V gene is TRBV28, the J gene TRBJ2-7; TCRdb proposes TRBD1, but this gene call is untestable without DNA. The V gene's germline CDR1 is MDHEN and CDR2 SYDVKM. This CDR3 has 17 amino acids.

This rearrangement joins TRBV20-1 to TRBJ2-1; TCRdb's D gene call, TRBD1, goes unchecked for lack of DNA. The germline gives CDR1 DFQATT, CDR2 SNEGSKA (reference sequence). This CDR3 comprises 12 residues. CDR3 in amino acids: CSARGRANEQFF.

The V gene is TRBV5-1, the J gene TRBJ1-5; the D gene TCRdb calls, TRBD1, cannot be checked with no DNA. The CDR3 runs to 15 residues. Germline V gene lookup returns CDR1 SGHRS and CDR2 YFSETQ. The CDR3 sequence: CASSSGGLSNQPQHF. The full variable domain, with the rest looked up from reference TRBV5-1 and TRBJ1-5, is KAGVTQTPRYLIKTRGQQVTLSCSPISGHRSVSWYQQTPGQGLQFLFEYFSETQRNKGNFPGRFSGRQFSNSRSEMNVSTLELGDSALYLCASSSGGLSNQPQHFGDGTRLSIL.

The chain uses TRBV18 and TRBJ2-3. This CDR3 comprises 15 residues. Germline-derived CDR1 and CDR2 are KGHSH and LQKENI. The CDR3: CASSQSFGEPDTQYF.